Given below is one TCR beta chain in context. The PCR used 60 Vbeta and 13 Jbeta primers. Profiling relied on immunoSEQ multiplex PCR, and the TCRdb table lists in-frame clones only, not all of them. The sample carries 90,000 to 150,000 clones, roughly 82% recorded once. Germline CDR1 SEHNR, CDR2 FQNEAQ (reference sequence). The CDR3 length is 12 residues. This sample is drawn from a study of cytomegalovirus exposure and HLA in healthy donors. The origin of this receptor is a man between 18 and 35 years old in good health and CMV-seropositive. What was sequenced was PBMCs. The chain uses TRBV7-9 and TRBJ2-5; D perhaps matches TRBD1 (6 bases). The DNA end lines up better with TRBJ2-7; the J call may be wrong. As DNA, the CDR3 is TGTGCCACTTGGGAAAGGGGGAGCGAGCAGTACTTC. Amino acids: CATWERGSEQYF.